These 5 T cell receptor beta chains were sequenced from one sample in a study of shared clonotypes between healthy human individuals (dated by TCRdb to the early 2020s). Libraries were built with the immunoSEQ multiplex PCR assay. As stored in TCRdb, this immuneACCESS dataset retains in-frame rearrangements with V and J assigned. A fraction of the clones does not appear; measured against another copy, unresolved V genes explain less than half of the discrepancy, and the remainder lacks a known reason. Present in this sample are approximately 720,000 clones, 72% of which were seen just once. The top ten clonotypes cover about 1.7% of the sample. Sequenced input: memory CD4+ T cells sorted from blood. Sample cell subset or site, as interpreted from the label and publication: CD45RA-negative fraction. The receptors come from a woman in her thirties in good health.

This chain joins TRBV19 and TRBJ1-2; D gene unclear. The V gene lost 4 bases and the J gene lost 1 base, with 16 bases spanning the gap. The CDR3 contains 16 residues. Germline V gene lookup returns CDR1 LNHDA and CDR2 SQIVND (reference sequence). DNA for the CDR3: TGTGCCAGTAGTACCCTCGCCGAGGAAGGTAACTATGGCTACACCTTC. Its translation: CASSTLAEEGNYGYTF.

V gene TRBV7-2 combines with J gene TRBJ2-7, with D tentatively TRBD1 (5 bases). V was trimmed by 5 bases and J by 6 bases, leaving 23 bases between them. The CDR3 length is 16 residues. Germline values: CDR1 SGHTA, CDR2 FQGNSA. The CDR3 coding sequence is TGTGCCAGCAGCCCCCGCACAGGTTCCCCTATCGGCGAGCAGTACTTC. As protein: CASSPRTGSPIGEQYF.

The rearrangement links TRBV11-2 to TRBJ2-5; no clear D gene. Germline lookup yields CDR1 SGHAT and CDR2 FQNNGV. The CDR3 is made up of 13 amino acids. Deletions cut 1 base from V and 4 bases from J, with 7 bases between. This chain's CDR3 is CASSLVSPETQYF. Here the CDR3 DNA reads TGTGCCAGCAGCTTAGTTAGTCCAGAGACCCAGTACTTC.

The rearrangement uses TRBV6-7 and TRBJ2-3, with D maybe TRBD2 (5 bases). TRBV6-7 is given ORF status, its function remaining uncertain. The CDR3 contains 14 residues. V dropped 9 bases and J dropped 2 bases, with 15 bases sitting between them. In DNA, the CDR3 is TGTGCCAGAACGATCCCCGGGGTCACAGATACGCAGTATTTT. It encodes CARTIPGVTDTQYF.

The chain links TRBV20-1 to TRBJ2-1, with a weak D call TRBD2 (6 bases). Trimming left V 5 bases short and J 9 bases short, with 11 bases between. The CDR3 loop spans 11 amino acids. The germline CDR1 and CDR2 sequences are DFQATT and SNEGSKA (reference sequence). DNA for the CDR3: TGCAGTGCTCTGACTAGTATTGAGCAGTTCTTC. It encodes CSALTSIEQFF.